The 27 T cell receptor beta chains below all came from one sample that was sequenced in a study of OX40 agonist ivuxolimab in advanced cancers. The table came from immunoSEQ multiplex PCR; TCRdb's copy has only in-frame clones and leaves some out. Of roughly 49,000 clones in the sample, 85% to 90% were seen once. The material was CD4+ or CD8+ T cells sorted from blood, obtained in a trial of the OX40 agonist ivuxolimab. The receptors were gathered from an adult with an advanced solid tumor such as melanoma, head and neck, liver or kidney cancer.

The gene calls are TRBV6-6 and TRBJ1-1; perhaps TRBD1 as D (5 bases). The germline V gene encodes CDR1 MNHNY and CDR2 SVGAGI (reference sequence). The V end was cut by 0 bases, the J end by 0 bases, with 5 bases between. CDR3 length: 14 residues. CDR3 nucleotides: TGTGCCAGCAGTTACTCCAGGGTGAACACTGAAGCTTTCTTT. As protein: CASSYSRVNTEAFF.

This clone came up once. The chain links TRBV10-3 to TRBJ1-1; tentatively, D is TRBD1 (5 bases). V was shortened by 2 bases and J by 4 bases, with 14 bases between the two germline ends. This CDR3 contains 15 residues. Germline loops: CDR1 ENHRY, CDR2 SYGVKD. DNA for the CDR3: TGTGCCATCAGTGAGGGATTGGACATGGGCACTGAAGCTTTCTTT. This sequence encodes CAISEGLDMGTEAFF.

V usage is TRBV12-5 and J usage is TRBJ2-2; a weak D match, TRBD1 (5 bases). Between the trimmed V and J ends, which lost 5 bases and 5 bases, there was a span of 9 bases. Germline-derived CDR1 and CDR2 are LGHNT and FRNRAP. CDR3 length: 13 amino acids. CDR3 in amino acids: CASGLGDTGELFF. The CDR3 DNA is TGTGCTAGTGGTCTAGGGGATACCGGGGAGCTGTTTTTT.

The rearrangement links TRBV27 to TRBJ1-1; TRBD1 agrees at 7 bases. V dropped 4 bases and J dropped 5; count of bases not matched to a gene: 4. From germline, CDR1 is MNHEY and CDR2 SMNVEV (reference sequence). This CDR3 is built from 13 residues. Here the CDR3 reads CASSSLDRTEAFF. CDR3 nucleotide sequence: TGTGCCAGCAGTTCCCTGGACAGGACTGAAGCTTTCTTT.

This sequence joins TRBV6-1 and TRBJ1-3; possibly TRBD1 for D (6 bases). Per germline, CDR1 MNHNS and CDR2 SASEGT. CDR3 length: 14 residues. V was pared by 10 bases and J by 0 bases, with 13 bases between. CDR3 region: CAIQGQSSGNTIYF. In DNA, the CDR3 is TGTGCCATCCAGGGGCAGAGCTCTGGAAACACCATATATTTT.

The V call is TRBV27, the J call TRBJ2-2; D perhaps matches TRBD2 (5 bases). V shed 6 bases and J shed 0 bases, with 5 bases lying between them. Germline V gives CDR1 MNHEY, CDR2 SMNVEV (reference sequence). The CDR3 runs to 13 residues. CDR3: CASSGTNTGELFF. The CDR3 region has the DNA TGTGCCAGCAGCGGGACGAACACCGGGGAGCTGTTTTTT.

V usage is TRBV27 and J usage is TRBJ2-3; 8 positions agree with TRBD2. V dropped 5 bases and J dropped 3; count of bases not matched to a gene: 7. CDR3 length equals 15 residues. In germline, CDR1 is MNHEY, CDR2 SMNVEV (reference sequence). In nucleotides, the CDR3 is TGTGCCAGCAGTCCCGGGGGGGCTGTGACAGATACGCAGTATTTT. Translating it yields CASSPGGAVTDTQYF.

This chain joins TRBV6-6 and TRBJ1-5, with unresolved D. The CDR3 is made up of 13 amino acids. CDR1 and CDR2 from the germline V gene are MNHNY and SVGAGI (reference sequence). Trimming shortened V by 5 bases and J by 5 bases, and 10 bases separated the two germline ends. The CDR3 reads CASSPRTDQPQHF. CDR3 bases: TGTGCCAGCAGTCCCAGGACCGATCAGCCCCAGCATTTT.

This chain uses TRBV7-2 with TRBJ1-5; D uncertain. Germline loops: CDR1 SGHTA, CDR2 FQGNSA. V was trimmed by 5 bases and J by 2 bases, leaving 7 bases between them. The CDR3 totals 13 residues. The CDR3 sequence: CASSHLGNQPQHF. CDR3 bases: TGTGCCAGCAGCCACTTGGGCAATCAGCCCCAGCATTTT.

This sequence joins TRBV9 and TRBJ1-2, with no clear D. V lost 4 bases, J lost 4 bases, and 8 bases lay in between. The CDR3 runs 12 residues. Germline V gene lookup returns CDR1 SGDLS and CDR2 YYNGEE. The CDR3 region has the DNA TGTGCCAGCAGCCCCAAGTCCTATGGCTACACCTTC. Translation gives CASSPKSYGYTF.

The V call is TRBV10-3, the J call TRBJ2-1, with TRBD2 matching over 8 bases. The CDR3 length is 14 residues. The germline V gene encodes CDR1 ENHRY and CDR2 SYGVKD. Trimming removed 3 bases from V and 6 bases from J; junction bases left unmatched: 4. The CDR3 sequence is CAISDGGGRNEQFF. CDR3 nucleotides: TGTGCCATCAGTGATGGCGGGGGGCGCAATGAGCAGTTCTTC.

This clone is medium-sized in the sample. J is TRBJ2-1 and V is TRBV7-2, with D perhaps TRBD2 (5 bases). The germline gives CDR1 SGHTA, CDR2 FQGNSA. The CDR3 is 15 residues long. V was cut by 6 bases and J by 7 bases, with 19 bases left in between. In DNA form, the CDR3 reads TGTGCCAGCAGTCTCCCTTATAGCGTAAGGAATGAGCAGTTCTTC. As protein: CASSLPYSVRNEQFF.

About this clone itself: One base away lies a much larger clone, so this may be a sequencing read error. This CDR3 is also generated by other DNA sequences in the sample. The V and J genes are TRBV6-4 and TRBJ2-6; no reliable D call. Germline lookup yields CDR1 MRHNA and CDR2 SNTAGT. The CDR3 covers 14 residues. Trimming stripped 2 bases from V and 0 bases from J, with 2 bases between. CDR3 in DNA: TGTGCCAGCAGTGACACCTCTGGGGCCAACGTCCTGACTTTC. This gives the protein CASSDTSGANVLTF.

The chain recombines TRBV5-4 with TRBJ2-7; 9 positions agree with TRBD1. The CDR3 sequence is 13 residues long. Germline loops: CDR1 SGHNT, CDR2 YYREEE (reference sequence). The J segment lost 7 bases and the V segment lost 3 bases, leaving 5 bases of the junction unmatched. In DNA, the CDR3 is TGTGCCAGCAGCTCGGGACAGGGATGGGAGCAGTACTTC. This encodes CASSSGQGWEQYF.

The CDR3 here is CASSLPGTSGRGLDEQFF. CDR3 nucleotides: TGTGCCAGCAGTTTACCCGGGACTAGCGGGAGGGGTTTGGATGAGCAGTTCTTC. The rearrangement uses TRBV28 and TRBJ2-1, with 16 bases lining up with TRBD2. Looked up from germline, CDR1 is MDHEN and CDR2 is SYDVKM. The CDR3 contains 18 residues. The junction had 9 bases not matched to a gene; V was cut back by 2 bases and J by 8 bases.

The genes are TRBV7-9 and TRBJ1-1; D might be TRBD1 (5 bases). The CDR3 has 15 residues. Germline V gives CDR1 SEHNR, CDR2 FQNEAQ (reference sequence). Trimming removed 0 bases at V and 0 bases at J, with 8 bases between. The CDR3: CASSLAQGVNTEAFF. CDR3 nucleotides: TGTGCCAGCAGCTTAGCGCAGGGTGTGAACACTGAAGCTTTCTTT.

This chain connects TRBV27 to TRBJ1-2; unclear D gene. V was trimmed by 5 bases and J by 5 bases, leaving 9 bases between them. CDR3 length equals 12 residues. Germline lookup yields CDR1 MNHEY and CDR2 SMNVEV (reference sequence). The CDR3 reads CASSDHVYGYTF. The CDR3 region has the DNA TGTGCCAGCAGTGATCATGTTTATGGCTACACCTTC.

The chain couples TRBV30 to TRBJ2-6; D gene uncertain. This CDR3 region has 19 residues. Deletions cut 2 bases from V and 0 bases from J, with 20 bases between. The germline CDR1 and CDR2 sequences are GTSNPN and SVGIG (reference sequence). The CDR3 spells CAWSNWHRTRPSGANVLTF. The CDR3 nucleotides read TGTGCCTGGAGTAACTGGCACCGCACAAGGCCCTCTGGGGCCAACGTCCTGACTTTC.

The chain employs TRBV11-1 and TRBJ1-1; D is ambiguous. Germline CDR1 SGHAT, CDR2 FQDESV (reference sequence). V was cut by 5 bases and J by 0 bases, with 16 bases left in between. The CDR3 extends over 16 amino acids. CDR3 in amino acids: CASSPLRAVMNTEAFF. The CDR3 nucleotides read TGTGCCAGCAGCCCGCTCCGTGCCGTAATGAACACTGAAGCTTTCTTT.

The chain employs TRBV6-6 and TRBJ2-3; D call uncertain. Looked up from germline, CDR1 is MNHNY and CDR2 is SVGAGI (reference sequence). With 7 bases removed from V and 2 bases from J, the gap between germline ends came to 16 bases. The CDR3 sequence is 15 residues long. CDR3 DNA sequence: TGTGCCAGCATTCTTACTCGCGGCACCACAGATACGCAGTATTTT. This encodes CASILTRGTTDTQYF.

In this sample, this clone turned up once. This chain joins TRBV7-9 and TRBJ1-3; D is uncertain. V was pared by 5 bases and J by 0 bases, with 5 bases between. Germline V gene sequence: CDR1 SEHNR, CDR2 FQNEAQ (reference sequence). The CDR3 length is 13 residues. The CDR3 DNA follows: TGTGCCAGCAGCGATACCTCTGGAAACACCATATATTTT. Protein: CASSDTSGNTIYF.

CDR3: CASSLGDSQQPQHF. The CDR3 nucleotides are TGTGCCAGCAGTCTAGGGGACAGTCAACAGCCCCAGCATTTT. The V and J genes are TRBV2 and TRBJ1-5; 7 nucleotides match TRBD1. This CDR3 spans 14 amino acids. Germline V CDR1 and CDR2: SNHLY, FYNNEI. Unmatched junction bases numbered 8, after V lost 5 bases and J lost 7 bases.

This clone is a singleton in its sample. V gene TRBV6-5 combines with J gene TRBJ1-5, with D uncertain. V was trimmed by 2 bases and J by 2 bases, leaving 7 bases between them. The V gene's germline CDR1 is MNHEY and CDR2 SVGAGI. This CDR3 is built from 14 residues. The DNA of the CDR3 is TGTGCCAGCAGTTACGGGTTGGGCAATCAGCCCCAGCATTTT. Its protein product is CASSYGLGNQPQHF.

The V and J genes are TRBV7-9 and TRBJ2-7, with 7 positions matching TRBD1. The V segment lost 5 bases and the J segment 0 bases; nucleotides outside the gene matches: 10. Per the germline V gene, CDR1 is SEHNR and CDR2 is FQNEAQ (reference sequence). This CDR3 is 16 amino acids long. This CDR3 reads CASSVKDRALSYEQYF. CDR3 DNA: TGTGCCAGCAGCGTAAAAGACAGGGCCCTCTCCTACGAGCAGTACTTC.

The chain joins TRBV6-5 to TRBJ1-6; D unclear. The length of the CDR3 is 16 residues. V dropped 2 bases and J dropped 9 bases, with 17 bases sitting between them. Looked up from germline, CDR1 is MNHEY and CDR2 is SVGAGI. Written as DNA, the CDR3 is TGTGCCAGCAGTTACGGAGGCCGCTGGGTTTCTTCACCCCTCCACTTT. Protein sequence: CASSYGGRWVSSPLHF.

This clone was seen a handful of times. J is TRBJ1-2 and V is TRBV30; TRBD1 might be the D (6 bases). The CDR3 sequence is 15 residues long. Germline-derived CDR1 and CDR2 are GTSNPN and SVGIG (reference sequence). V was trimmed by 3 bases and J by 8 bases, leaving 22 bases between them. The CDR3 DNA sequence: TGTGCCTGGAGGGCGCCGGACAGAATTTTCTCCGGCTACACCTTC. It is translated as CAWRAPDRIFSGYTF. The full variable domain, completed using reference TRBV30 and TRBJ1-2, is SQTIHQWPATLVQPVGSPLSLECTVEGTSNPNLYWYRQAAGRGLQLLFYSVGIGQISSEVPQNLSASRPQDRQFILSSKKLLLSDSGFYLCAWRAPDRIFSGYTFGSGTRLTVV.

This rearrangement joins TRBV7-9 to TRBJ2-7, with TRBD2 matching 7 bases. Trimming removed 2 bases from V and 4 bases from J; junction bases left unmatched: 5. Germline CDR1 is SEHNR and CDR2 is FQNEAQ (reference sequence). This CDR3 has 14 amino acids. CDR3 protein: CASSLYKGGYEQYF. The CDR3 DNA reads TGTGCCAGCAGCTTATACAAGGGAGGGTACGAGCAGTACTTC. The whole variable domain, filled in from reference TRBV7-9 and TRBJ2-7, reads DTGVSQNPRHKITKRGQNVTFRCDPISEHNRLYWYRQTLGQGPEFLTYFQNEAQLEKSRLLSDRFSAERPKGSFSTLEIQRTEQGDSAMYLCASSLYKGGYEQYFGPGTRLTVT.